These 20 T cell receptor beta chains were all obtained from the same sample, sequenced in a study of blood T cell repertoires in COVID-19. Method: immunoSEQ multiplex PCR; TCRdb's copy keeps in-frame clones and lacks some. The data hold tens of thousands of clones, with 80% to 90% observed a single time. Sequenced: peripheral blood. The receptors here all came from a man in his sixties with acute or convalescent COVID-19.

The gene calls are TRBV5-6 and TRBJ1-2, with D possibly matching TRBD1 (6 bases). Trimming took off 4 bases at V and 4 bases at J, with 14 bases between the two ends. Germline assignment: CDR1 SGHDT and CDR2 YYEEEE. The CDR3 is 14 residues long. The CDR3 bases are TGTGCCAGCAGCCAACCGACAGGACTCTATGGCTACACCTTC. It encodes CASSQPTGLYGYTF.

V gene TRBV19 combines with J gene TRBJ1-2, with D uncertain. The CDR3 runs to 14 residues. V gave up 3 bases and J gave up 2 bases, with 10 bases separating them. Germline V gene data show CDR1 as LNHDA and CDR2 as SQIVND (reference sequence). CDR3 region: CASSMTTANYGYTF. Here the CDR3 DNA reads TGTGCCAGTAGTATGACAACCGCCAACTATGGCTACACCTTC. Full variable domain (outside the CDR3, taken from reference TRBV19 and TRBJ1-2): DGGITQSPKYLFRKEGQNVTLSCEQNLNHDAMYWYRQDPGQGLRLIYYSQIVNDFQKGDIAEGYSVSREKKESFPLTVTSAQKNPTAFYLCASSMTTANYGYTFGSGTRLTVV.

This clone showed up just a few times. The rearrangement links TRBV5-6 to TRBJ2-7, with a weak D call TRBD1 (5 bases). CDR1 is SGHDT, CDR2 YYEEEE, per germline. This CDR3 has 12 residues. V was shortened by 3 bases and J by 4 bases, with 8 bases between the two germline ends. DNA of the CDR3: TGTGCCAGCAGCTGGCAGGGTTACGAGCAGTACTTC. Amino acid sequence: CASSWQGYEQYF.

This chain connects TRBV2 to TRBJ2-1, with 11 bases lining up with TRBD2. The CDR3 totals 15 residues. J was trimmed by 4 bases and V by 4 bases; bases with no gene match: 3. Germline assignment: CDR1 SNHLY and CDR2 FYNNEI. The CDR3 region has the DNA TGTGCCAGCAGTGGGTTAGCGGGGGGGTACAATGAGCAGTTCTTC. It specifies CASSGLAGGYNEQFF.

J is TRBJ1-5 and V is TRBV6-1; D uncertain. The CDR3 spans 16 residues. Looked up from germline, CDR1 is MNHNS and CDR2 is SASEGT. Deletions cut 2 bases from V and 2 bases from J, with 13 bases between. CDR3 amino acids: CASSESLGLGNQPQHF. The CDR3 nucleotides read TGTGCCAGCAGTGAAAGCCTAGGATTGGGCAATCAGCCCCAGCATTTT.

The chain links TRBV6-6 to TRBJ2-7; 7 positions agree with TRBD1. J was trimmed by 4 bases and V by 5 bases; bases with no gene match: 8. The CDR3 is made up of 14 amino acids. In germline, CDR1 is MNHNY, CDR2 SVGAGI (reference sequence). The CDR3 reads CASSPPRGKYEQYF. DNA of the CDR3: TGTGCCAGCAGTCCGCCCAGGGGGAAATACGAGCAGTACTTC.

This rearrangement joins TRBV7-8 to TRBJ2-7; a weak D match, TRBD2 (5 bases). V lost 4 bases and J 7 bases, leaving 17 bases between the germline ends. This CDR3 contains 14 residues. Germline values: CDR1 SGHVS, CDR2 FQNEAQ. The CDR3 DNA follows: TGTGCCAGCAGCTCATTGGGGAGAGCTTTGGAGCAGTACTTC. It codes for CASSSLGRALEQYF.

In DNA, the CDR3 is TGTGCCAGCAGCCAAGGAGGATTCAATCAGCCCCAGCATTTT. Protein product: CASSQGGFNQPQHF. The chain links TRBV3-1 (or the pseudogene TRBV3-2) to TRBJ1-5; D unresolved. From germline, CDR1 is LGHDT and CDR2 YNNKEL (reference sequence). The ends were cut back, 1 base at V and 3 bases at J, with 7 bases in the middle. This CDR3 spans 14 amino acids.

The chain combines TRBV18 with TRBJ2-1; TRBD2 matches 7 bases. The germline gives CDR1 KGHSH, CDR2 LQKENI. The CDR3 length is 14 residues. Trimming took 3 bases from V and 4 from J; bases not matched to a gene: 3. CDR3 in DNA: TGTGCCAGCTCACCGACGGGGGGATACAATGAGCAGTTCTTC. Its protein is CASSPTGGYNEQFF. The complete variable domain, with remaining parts taken from reference TRBV18 and TRBJ2-1, reads NAGVMQNPRHLVRRRGQEARLRCSPMKGHSHVYWYRQLPEEGLKFMVYLQKENIIDESGMPKERFSAEFPKEGPSILRIQQVVRGDSAAYFCASSPTGGYNEQFFGPGTRLTVL.

The chain recombines TRBV30 with TRBJ2-1, with D unclear. With 2 bases removed from V and 1 base from J, the gap between germline ends came to 6 bases. CDR3 size: 13 residues. Looked up from germline, CDR1 is GTSNPN and CDR2 is SVGIG (reference sequence). The CDR3 region is CAWSLPSYNEQFF. In nucleotides, the CDR3 is TGTGCCTGGAGTCTCCCGTCCTACAATGAGCAGTTCTTC.

The V and J genes are TRBV11-1 and TRBJ1-6; 9 nucleotides line up with TRBD1. The CDR3 covers 15 residues. Looked up from germline, CDR1 is SGHAT and CDR2 is FQDESV (reference sequence). V shed 5 bases, J shed 9 bases, and the junction held 8 bases outside the gene matches. CDR3 region: CASSPDRGWGSPLHF. The DNA for the CDR3 is TGTGCCAGCAGCCCGGACAGGGGCTGGGGTTCACCCCTCCACTTT.

This rearrangement joins TRBV29-1 to TRBJ1-1; TRBD1 matches 8 bases. Per germline, CDR1 SQVTM and CDR2 ANQGSEA. V trimming: 7 bases; J trimming: 10 bases; junction bases outside the gene matches: 11. CDR3 length equals 12 residues. This CDR3 is CSGAGTGRLAFF. The CDR3 bases are TGCAGCGGGGCCGGGACAGGACGTCTAGCTTTCTTT.

This clone occurred once. V is TRBV11-1 and J is TRBJ2-2; D may be TRBD1 (6 bases). The CDR3 is made up of 17 amino acids. Germline CDR1 and CDR2: SGHAT and FQDESV (reference sequence). The ends were cut back, 0 bases at V and 3 bases at J, with 14 bases in the middle. CDR3 bases: TGTGCCAGCAGCTTAGCGCCTATTTACAGGGACACCGGGGAGCTGTTTTTT. Amino acid sequence: CASSLAPIYRDTGELFF.

The rearrangement links TRBV30 to TRBJ1-2, with 7 bases aligning to TRBD1. V lost 2 bases, J lost 4 bases, and 10 bases stayed unmatched. The CDR3 is made up of 15 amino acids. Germline V lookup: CDR1 GTSNPN, CDR2 SVGIG (reference sequence). In DNA, the CDR3 is TGTGCCTGGAGTAGGGTCAGACAGGGCACCTATGGCTACACCTTC. Translated, it gives CAWSRVRQGTYGYTF.

This chain links TRBV10-3 with TRBJ1-2; possibly TRBD1 for D (6 bases). Germline CDR1 reads ENHRY; CDR2 reads SYGVKD. The CDR3 totals 13 residues. V lost 10 bases and J lost 1, with 13 bases in between. For the CDR3, the DNA is TGTGCCACCCTACAGGGAAGTAACTATGGCTACACCTTC. This codes for CATLQGSNYGYTF.

The chain combines TRBV13 with TRBJ1-6; D uncertain. Trimming took 0 bases from V and 0 from J, leaving 6 bases between them. The CDR3 is 16 residues long. Germline loops: CDR1 PRHDT, CDR2 FYEKMQ (reference sequence). The CDR3 DNA follows: TGTGCCAGCAGCTTAGGGTCGAGCTCCTATAATTCACCCCTCCACTTT. As protein: CASSLGSSSYNSPLHF.

The chain couples TRBV18 to TRBJ2-3; TRBD2 might be the D (7 bases). This CDR3 region has 18 residues. Germline V gene lookup returns CDR1 KGHSH and CDR2 LQKENI. Trimming took 0 bases from V and 0 from J, leaving 16 bases between them. The CDR3 DNA follows: TGTGCCAGCTCACCACCGTCGGCGGGGGCCTCTAGCACAGATACGCAGTATTTT. Amino acid sequence: CASSPPSAGASSTDTQYF.

This chain connects TRBV5-6 to TRBJ1-3, with TRBD1 matching 7 bases. Germline CDR1 reads SGHDT; CDR2 reads YYEEEE. There are 16 residues in the CDR3. V was pared by 0 bases and J by 0 bases, with 3 bases of the junction left unmatched. CDR3 protein: CASSLGQGYSGNTIYF. CDR3 in DNA: TGTGCCAGCAGCTTGGGACAGGGATACTCTGGAAACACCATATATTTT.

This chain links TRBV6-5 with TRBJ2-3; D uncertain. The CDR3 runs 11 residues. CDR1 is MNHEY and CDR2 is SVGAGI in the germline V gene. Trimming stripped 11 bases from V and 6 bases from J, with 12 bases between. CDR3 protein: CAATRGDTQYF. The CDR3, as DNA: TGTGCCGCCACGAGAGGCGATACGCAGTATTTT.

The V call is TRBV7-9, the J call TRBJ2-7; tentatively, D is TRBD1 (5 bases). CDR1 SEHNR and CDR2 FQNEAQ come from the germline V gene (reference sequence). V was trimmed by 1 base and J by 3 bases, leaving 13 bases between them. This CDR3 contains 15 residues. The CDR3: CASSLGDSSVYEQYF. DNA of the CDR3: TGTGCCAGCAGCTTAGGAGACAGCTCAGTCTACGAGCAGTACTTC.